These 15 T cell receptor beta chains came from one sample sequenced in a study of blood T cell repertoires in COVID-19 (TCRdb year 2020). The protocol used for the library was the immunoSEQ multiplex PCR assay. The table was pulled from immuneACCESS by TCRdb, which kept in-frame rearrangements only. Such tables lose some clones; where checked, under half of the loss comes from unresolved V genes, and the rest has no known cause. Here the sample has 320,000 or so clones; roughly 88% occur a single time. About 4.7% of the sample goes to the ten largest clones. Sequenced material: PBMCs or T cells enriched from blood (not recorded which). The receptors were gathered from a young man who had recovered from COVID-19.

V is TRBV19 and J is TRBJ2-1; the match to TRBD2 covers 8 bases. The CDR3 is made up of 15 amino acids. The J segment lost 0 bases and the V segment lost 5 bases, leaving 3 bases of the junction unmatched. Germline V gene data show CDR1 as LNHDA and CDR2 as SQIVND (reference sequence). The CDR3 loop reads CASSQAGASYNEQFF. Written as DNA, the CDR3 is TGTGCCAGTAGTCAAGCGGGGGCCTCCTACAATGAGCAGTTCTTC.

The chain couples TRBV18 to TRBJ1-5, with D maybe TRBD1 (5 bases). The germline V and J ends were trimmed by 6 bases and 3 bases, with 12 bases remaining between them. Germline-derived CDR1 and CDR2 are KGHSH and LQKENI. This CDR3 has 14 residues. This chain's CDR3 is CASSYDRVNQPQHF. The CDR3, as DNA: TGTGCCAGCTCCTATGACAGAGTCAATCAGCCCCAGCATTTT.

The table lists this clone with a count of one. This rearrangement joins TRBV30 to TRBJ2-5; D might be TRBD1 (5 bases). Germline assignment: CDR1 GTSNPN and CDR2 SVGIG (reference sequence). The CDR3 loop spans 12 amino acids. V gave up 1 base and J gave up 6 bases, with 9 bases separating them. CDR3 in amino acids: CAWSGGRKTQYF. As DNA, the CDR3 is TGTGCCTGGAGTGGGGGCAGGAAGACCCAGTACTTC.

The chain has TRBV28 and TRBJ1-1; D is uncertain. This CDR3 comprises 11 residues. CDR1 is MDHEN, CDR2 SYDVKM, per germline. V gave up 10 bases and J gave up 3 bases, with 9 bases separating them. For the CDR3, the DNA is TGTGCCACCCGGGAGGACACTGAAGCTTTCTTT. Translation gives CATREDTEAFF.

V is TRBV27 and J is TRBJ2-4; TRBD2 aligns across 7 bases. CDR3 length: 16 amino acids. The germline gives CDR1 MNHEY, CDR2 SMNVEV (reference sequence). V gave up 2 bases and J gave up 4 bases; unmatched junction bases: 8. CDR3 protein: CASSLGIAGGKNIQYF. As DNA, the CDR3 is TGTGCCAGCAGTTTAGGGATAGCCGGGGGGAAAAACATTCAGTACTTC.

This clone was seen a single time. The J gene is TRBJ1-6, the V gene TRBV7-8; unclear D gene. The CDR3 is made up of 13 amino acids. V lost 5 bases to trimming and J lost 12 bases, with 14 bases between them. Per germline, CDR1 SGHVS and CDR2 FQNEAQ. The CDR3 nucleotides read TGTGCCAGCAGCCGCTCGTTCGGGGTACCCCTCCACTTT. This gives the protein CASSRSFGVPLHF.

In this sample, this clone turned up many times. The same CDR3 also results from other DNA sequences found in this sample. The V and J genes are TRBV5-1 and TRBJ2-5, with TRBD1 matching 11 bases. V trimming: 2 bases; J trimming: 5 bases; junction bases outside the gene matches: 5. Germline assignment: CDR1 SGHRS and CDR2 YFSETQ. The CDR3 is 15 amino acids. In DNA, the CDR3 is TGCGCCAGCAGCTTCGGTGGGACAGGGGGGGAGACCCAGTACTTC. Translated, it gives CASSFGGTGGETQYF.

The chain links TRBV7-9 to TRBJ1-1; TRBD1 agrees at 11 bases. V gave up 6 bases and J gave up 4 bases; unmatched junction bases: 7. Germline loops: CDR1 SEHNR, CDR2 FQNEAQ (reference sequence). This CDR3 has 15 residues. CDR3 in amino acids: CASSRTGTGGTEAFF. The CDR3 nucleotides read TGTGCCAGCAGTCGGACCGGGACAGGGGGCACTGAAGCTTTCTTT.

Regarding this clone: The sample has other DNA sequences that encode this CDR3 too. The gene calls are TRBV28 and TRBJ2-1, with TRBD2 matching over 8 bases. V dropped 3 bases and J dropped 6; count of bases not matched to a gene: 1. Germline CDR1 MDHEN, CDR2 SYDVKM. The CDR3 loop spans 13 amino acids. The CDR3 here is CASSLAGGNEQFF. CDR3 sequence (DNA): TGTGCCAGCAGTTTGGCGGGGGGCAATGAGCAGTTCTTC. Full variable domain (remainder filled in from reference TRBV28 and TRBJ2-1): DVKVTQSSRYLVKRTGEKVFLECVQDMDHENMFWYRQDPGLGLRLIYFSYDVKMKEKGDIPEGYSVSREKKERFSLILESASTNQTSMYLCASSLAGGNEQFFGPGTRLTVL.

The chain employs TRBV28 and TRBJ1-2; 7 bases map to TRBD1. Germline V gene data show CDR1 as MDHEN and CDR2 as SYDVKM. V shed 5 bases and J 6 bases; nucleotides not matched to a gene: 9. The CDR3 totals 14 residues. CDR3 sequence (DNA): TGTGCCAGCAGTGGGACTAGGGGGCTAGATGGCTACACCTTC. It translates to CASSGTRGLDGYTF.

As concerns this clone: Other nucleotide sequences from this sample produce the same CDR3. This chain joins TRBV9 and TRBJ2-1; tentatively, D is TRBD2 (5 bases). The V gene's germline CDR1 is SGDLS and CDR2 YYNGEE. The CDR3 contains 12 residues. Trimming took off 0 bases at V and 9 bases at J, with 7 bases between the two ends. In DNA form, the CDR3 reads TGTGCCAGCAGCGTAGCGGCGGGTGAGCAGTTCTTC. Translated, it gives CASSVAAGEQFF.

The V and J genes are TRBV7-9 and TRBJ2-3; maybe TRBD1 (7 bases). CDR3 length: 17 residues. Germline V gene lookup returns CDR1 SEHNR and CDR2 FQNEAQ (reference sequence). V lost 4 bases, J lost 6 bases, and 23 bases lay in between. The CDR3 loop is CASSWPLDRRGRDTQYF. The CDR3 DNA sequence: TGTGCCAGCAGCTGGCCCTTGGACAGGAGGGGTCGGGATACGCAGTATTTT.

This clone was detected only once. The chain recombines TRBV28 with TRBJ2-5; 7 nucleotides agree with TRBD2. CDR1 is MDHEN and CDR2 is SYDVKM in the germline V gene. The V gene end was trimmed by 4 bases and the J gene end by 4 bases; junction bases not matched to a gene: 9. The CDR3 loop spans 15 amino acids. The CDR3 is CASSSPTSPTETQYF. The CDR3 DNA follows: TGTGCCAGCAGTTCCCCGACTAGCCCCACAGAGACCCAGTACTTC. Filled out from reference TRBV28 and TRBJ2-5, the complete variable domain reads DVKVTQSSRYLVKRTGEKVFLECVQDMDHENMFWYRQDPGLGLRLIYFSYDVKMKEKGDIPEGYSVSREKKERFSLILESASTNQTSMYLCASSSPTSPTETQYFGPGTRLLVL.

The chain couples TRBV5-1 to TRBJ2-5, with D uncertain. This CDR3 comprises 15 residues. Per the germline V gene, CDR1 is SGHRS and CDR2 is YFSETQ. V was trimmed by 4 bases and J by 2 bases, leaving 15 bases between them. CDR3 in DNA: TGCGCCAGCAGCCAGAACGATTACCCGCAAGAGACCCAGTACTTC. The encoded protein is CASSQNDYPQETQYF.

The chain joins TRBV5-4 to TRBJ1-2; TRBD1 matches at 9 bases. J was trimmed by 3 bases and V by 4 bases; bases with no gene match: 13. The CDR3 has 17 amino acids. Germline V lookup: CDR1 SGHNT, CDR2 YYREEE (reference sequence). CDR3 sequence reads: CASSKTGQGGPHYGYTF. CDR3 bases: TGTGCCAGCAGCAAAACGGGACAGGGAGGCCCTCACTATGGCTACACCTTC. The full variable domain, in which reference TRBV5-4 and TRBJ1-2 provide the parts outside the CDR3, is ETGVTQSPTHLIKTRGQQVTLRCSSQSGHNTVSWYQQALGQGPQFIFQYYREEENGRGNFPPRFSGLQFPNYSSELNVNALELDDSALYLCASSKTGQGGPHYGYTFGSGTRLTVV.